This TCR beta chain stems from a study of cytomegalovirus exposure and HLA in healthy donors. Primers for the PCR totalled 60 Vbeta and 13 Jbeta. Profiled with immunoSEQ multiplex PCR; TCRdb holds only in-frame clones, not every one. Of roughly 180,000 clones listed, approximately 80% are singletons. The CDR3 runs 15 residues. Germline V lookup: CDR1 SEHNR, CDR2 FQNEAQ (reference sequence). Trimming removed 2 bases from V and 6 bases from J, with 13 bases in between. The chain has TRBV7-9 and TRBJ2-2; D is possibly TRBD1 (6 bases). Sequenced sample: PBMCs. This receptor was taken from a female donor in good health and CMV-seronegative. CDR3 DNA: TGTGCCAGCAGCTTAAGCTGGGGGCAGGCCGGGGAGCTGTTTTTT. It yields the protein CASSLSWGQAGELFF.